This TCR beta chain was profiled in a study of T cell responses to AZD1222 COVID-19 vaccine. Notes on the study in general: In the spike-specific TCR repertoire, nearly half reportedly target unmutated variant regions. Donor demographics were predominantly white British with a female majority; clonal diversity may be underestimated. Repertoires were obtained solely post-peak T cell response. Spike-specific TCR repertoires showed rising breadth and depth after two AZD1222 doses.

Generated by immunoSEQ multiplex PCR, the TCRdb table keeps only in-frame clones and is missing some. The profile shows about 150,000 clones, about 93% of them singletons. The V and J ends lost 1 base and 0 bases, in that order; junction bases with no gene match: 6. The CDR3 sequence is 17 residues long. In germline, CDR1 is WSHSY, CDR2 SAAADI. Remarks on this clone: Antigen unknown.

The chain is built from TRBV10-2 and TRBJ1-1; 9 bases map to TRBD1. The sequenced sample was peripheral blood, obtained on day 0 of MenACWY control vaccination. The receptor was isolated from an adult in good health. CDR3 residues: CASSEWGTGKMNTEAFF. Here the CDR3 DNA reads TGCGCCAGCAGTGAGTGGGGGACAGGGAAAATGAACACTGAAGCTTTCTTT.